Listed below are T cell receptor beta chains from one sample, sequenced in a study of identical twins. From the 5' RACE reads, TCRdb called clonotypes with MiXCR, one entry per CDR3 protein. The repertoire holds around 370,000 distinct CDR3 sequences, 8.5% to 10% seen once, with more than 8% in the top ten. Sample: naive T cells sorted from blood. The receptors were sampled from a woman in her 50s in good health. The CDR3 runs from the conserved cysteine through the conserved F or W. D genes are given only for firm matches. Clone sizes are given selectively: once, few, many, or a class where the clone is expanded.

D gene	J gene	clone size	V gene	CDR3 DNA	CDR3 protein
-	TRBJ2-1	many	TRBV27	TGTGCCAGCAGTTTATCGGGGATTTACAATGAGCAGTTCTTC	CASSLSGIYNEQFF
-	TRBJ2-4	-	TRBV20-1	TGCAGTGCTACTTTAGCCAAAAACATTCAGTACTTC	CSATLAKNIQYF
-	TRBJ2-5	-	TRBV5-1	TGCGCCAGCAGCTTATATTCGACGGATCAAGAGACCCAGTACTTC	CASSLYSTDQETQYF
-	TRBJ2-1	many	TRBV12-3/TRBV12-4	TGTGCCAGCAGCGAGGACGTCAGATACAATGAGCAGTTCTTC	CASSEDVRYNEQFF
TRBD2	TRBJ2-3	few	TRBV20-1	TGCAGTGCTAGGGGGACTAGCGGATTAGATACGCAGTATTTT	CSARGTSGLDTQYF
-	TRBJ1-1	-	TRBV27	TGTGCCAGCAGCCTCAGGGCCCTGGGGGAAGCTTTCTTT	CASSLRALGEAFF
TRBD1	TRBJ1-2	few	TRBV12-3/TRBV12-4	TGTGCCAGCAGTTCAATCCGAGATGGGCAGGGGGTAATTGGCTACACCTTC	CASSSIRDGQGVIGYTF
-	TRBJ2-5	-	TRBV10-3	TGTGCCATCAGTGAGCCTAGCGAGACCCAGTACTTC	CAISEPSETQYF
TRBD2	TRBJ2-1	-	TRBV11-3	TGTGCCAGCAGCACCAGACTAGCGGGGATTAATGAGCAGTTCTTC	CASSTRLAGINEQFF
TRBD2	TRBJ2-1	few	TRBV24-1	TGTGCCACCAGTGAATCAGCGGGACTCCGGCAGTTCTTC	CATSESAGLRQFF
-	TRBJ2-1	-	TRBV3-1	TGTGCCAGCAGCGCTCGTAGGACAGAAACCTACAATGAGCAGTTCTTC	CASSARRTETYNEQFF
-	TRBJ2-3	many	TRBV12-3/TRBV12-4	TGTGCCAGCAGTTTCCCCTCGGGAGAGCGGCAAGATACGCAGTATTTT	CASSFPSGERQDTQYF
-	TRBJ1-5	many	TRBV6-1	TGTGCCAGCAGTGAGGGAGGAGATCAGCCCCAGCATTTT	CASSEGGDQPQHF
-	TRBJ1-5	few	TRBV20-1	TGCAGTGCCAACAGACAAAATCAGCCCCAGCATTTT	CSANRQNQPQHF
TRBD2	TRBJ2-1	-	TRBV10-1	TGCGCCTTCCCCCCCGGACTAGCGGGCTACAATGAGCAGTTCTTC	CAFPPGLAGYNEQFF
-	TRBJ2-1	once	TRBV12-3/TRBV12-4	TGTGCCAGCAGGCAGGGGGGCGGGAATAACCATGAGCAGTTCTTC	CASRQGGGNNHEQFF
-	TRBJ1-1	few	TRBV5-1	TGCGCCAGCAGTCTCCAGAGGGGGGAAGCTTTCTTT	CASSLQRGEAFF
TRBD2	TRBJ2-3	few	TRBV11-2	TGTGCCAGCAGCCGCACTTCGACTAGCCCAGATACGCAGTATTTT	CASSRTSTSPDTQYF
TRBD2	TRBJ2-5	few	TRBV5-6	TGTGCCAGCAGCTTGATAGTGGGGGGGTCCCCGGAGACCCAGTACTTC	CASSLIVGGSPETQYF
TRBD1	TRBJ2-2	many	TRBV10-3	TGTGCCATCAGCCGGGCAGGGGGCATCGGCGGGGAGCTGTTTTTT	CAISRAGGIGGELFF
-	TRBJ2-3	many	TRBV9	TGTGCCAGCAGCGTAGGAGGAGATACGCAGTATTTT	CASSVGGDTQYF
-	TRBJ1-1	many	TRBV7-6	TGTGCCAGCAGCTTAGCGTCGCCTTTGAACACTGAAGCTTTCTTT	CASSLASPLNTEAFF
-	TRBJ2-1	-	TRBV12-3/TRBV12-4	TGTGCCAGCAGCCGGAGTCCGGGACATGATGAGCAGTTCTTC	CASSRSPGHDEQFF
-	TRBJ2-3	few	TRBV20-1	TGCAGTGCTAAGGAGGTACAGTTTACAGATACGCAGTATTTT	CSAKEVQFTDTQYF
TRBD1	TRBJ2-2	few	TRBV10-3	TGTGCCATCAAGAGGACAGGGGACAACACCGGGGAGCTGTTTTTT	CAIKRTGDNTGELFF
-	TRBJ2-1	few	TRBV23-1	TGCGCCAGCACCGGGACAAGTAAATTCTACAATGAGCAGTTCTTC	CASTGTSKFYNEQFF
TRBD1	TRBJ2-7	few	TRBV20-1	TGCAGTGCTAGGGGGTCAAGACCGGGACAGGGCGTTTCCGCCTACGAGCAGTACTTC	CSARGSRPGQGVSAYEQYF
-	TRBJ2-3	-	TRBV20-1	TGCAGTGCTAGTCGGGTGGCGGAATTCACAGATACGCAGTATTTT	CSASRVAEFTDTQYF
TRBD1	TRBJ1-6	-	TRBV20-1	TGCAGTGCTAGGAGAATCAGGGGGACGGTTTTGTCACCCCTCCACTTT	CSARRIRGTVLSPLHF
TRBD2	TRBJ2-1	-	TRBV5-1	TGCGCCAGCAGCCCAAGCGGGAGTAGTGATGAGCAGTTCTTC	CASSPSGSSDEQFF
-	TRBJ2-3	few	TRBV10-2	TGCGCCAGCAGTGATGGGCTTCCCACAGATACGCAGTATTTT	CASSDGLPTDTQYF
TRBD2	TRBJ2-6	-	TRBV5-1	TGCGCCAGCAGCTCGGGAGGAACTGGGGCCAACGTCCTGACTTTC	CASSSGGTGANVLTF
-	TRBJ1-4	-	TRBV19	TGTGCCAGTAGTATAGCCAGGGATCGGAATGAAAAACTGTTTTTT	CASSIARDRNEKLFF
TRBD2	TRBJ2-1	few	TRBV6-1	TGTGCCAGCAGTGTCACTAGCGGGCCAAGCGATGAGCAGTTCTTC	CASSVTSGPSDEQFF
-	TRBJ2-1	few	TRBV7-7	TGTGCCAGCAGCTGGGATGAGCAGTTCTTC	CASSWDEQFF
TRBD2	TRBJ2-1	-	TRBV12-3/TRBV12-4	TGTGCCAGCACGGGACTAGCGGGACCAGGTGAGCAGTTCTTC	CASTGLAGPGEQFF
TRBD2	TRBJ2-3	many	TRBV27	TGTGCCAGCAGTTTGGGCGGGAGAGGGGCAGATACGCAGTATTTT	CASSLGGRGADTQYF
TRBD2	TRBJ2-3	-	TRBV9	TGTGCCAGCAGCGTAGGACTAGCGTTACGACGCACAGATACGCAGTATTTT	CASSVGLALRRTDTQYF
-	TRBJ2-7	-	TRBV15	TGTGCCACCAGCTTGCTCGCGACCGACTACGAGCAGTACTTC	CATSLLATDYEQYF
-	TRBJ2-5	few	TRBV6-2/TRBV6-3	TGTGCCAGCAAACAATCGGCCGAAGAGACCCAGTACTTC	CASKQSAEETQYF